The entry below gives a single TCR beta chain sequence along with its context. V was cut by 1 base and J by 1 base, with 8 bases left in between. Germline V gives CDR1 SGHKS, CDR2 YYEKEE (reference sequence). The length of the CDR3 is 14 residues. This entry belongs to a study of blood T cell repertoires in COVID-19. Study summary: Collection of acute and convalescent COVID-19 samples took place in the United States, Italy and Spain.

Per the original methods: Using reference gene primer amplification, nucleated cell counts were estimated. The assay was immunoSEQ multiplex PCR, and TCRdb's table has in-frame clones only and misses some. V and J calls and clone size are those listed in that table; D and trimming were worked out from the DNA. The data contain a few hundred thousand clones, 85% of them singletons. Input material: peripheral blood. The genes are TRBV5-5 and TRBJ1-1; D remains unclear. This clonotype originated in a woman younger than 35 with acute or convalescent COVID-19. This CDR3 is CASSLSGGNTEAFF. In nucleotides, the CDR3 is TGTGCCAGCAGCTTGTCGGGAGGGAACACTGAAGCTTTCTTT.